A single sample is the source of the 7 T cell receptor beta chains below, sequenced in a study of blood T cells in healthy people across ages. With a J-beta primer mix and a sample-barcoded 5' primer, a second PCR ran roughly 7 to 11 cycles. In TCRdb, the 5' RACE reads were re-called with MiXCR into one record per CDR3 protein. The sample shows roughly 2 million distinct CDR3 sequences, about 50% of them seen only once. Sample: blood. The receptor source for this set is a woman aged 40 to 49 in good health.

A remark on this clonotype: One end of the junction varies from germline; a read error may be responsible. CDR3 residues: CASSLGGTSIDTQYF. DNA for the CDR3: TGCGCCAGCAGCTTAGGAGGGACCAGCATAGATACGCAGTATTTT. The rearrangement joins TRBV5-1 to TRBJ2-3, with D perhaps TRBD2 (6 bases). Germline lookup yields CDR1 SGHRS and CDR2 YFSETQ. CDR3 length: 15 amino acids.

The V gene is TRBV6-2 or TRBV6-3, the J gene TRBJ2-1; 9 positions agree with TRBD2. The CDR3 extends over 16 amino acids. Germline assignment: CDR1 MNHEY and CDR2 SVGEGT. Germline trimming cut 2 bases from V and 5 bases from J; bases unmatched to any gene: 7. The CDR3 is CASSYPAGGRDNEQFF. The CDR3 nucleotides read TGTGCCAGCAGTTACCCTGCGGGGGGGCGCGACAATGAGCAGTTCTTC.

This clonotype was counted a few times. J is TRBJ1-2 and V is TRBV20-1; D perhaps matches TRBD1 (6 bases). Looked up from germline, CDR1 is DFQATT and CDR2 is SNEGSKA (reference sequence). V shed 6 bases and J shed 7 bases, with 21 bases lying between them. This CDR3 region has 14 residues. The CDR3 is CSAPNRVPPIGYTF. The CDR3 DNA is TGCAGTGCGCCTAACAGGGTACCACCTATTGGCTACACCTTC.

This chain joins TRBV20-1 and TRBJ1-2; D call uncertain. This CDR3 spans 14 amino acids. V dropped 6 bases and J dropped 1 base, with 15 bases sitting between them. Germline lookup yields CDR1 DFQATT and CDR2 SNEGSKA (reference sequence). The CDR3 DNA reads TGCAGTGCCCCACCCCAGGCATATAACTATGGCTACACCTTC. It is translated as CSAPPQAYNYGYTF.

The chain links TRBV20-1 to TRBJ2-2; no firm D call. This CDR3 region has 15 residues. With 3 bases removed from V and 0 bases from J, the gap between germline ends came to 11 bases. Germline CDR1 and CDR2: DFQATT and SNEGSKA (reference sequence). The CDR3 protein is CSARYMRTNTGELFF. The DNA of the CDR3 is TGCAGTGCTAGGTACATGCGGACGAACACCGGGGAGCTGTTTTTT.

Only a few counts were recorded for this clonotype. The V call is TRBV10-3, the J call TRBJ2-3, with TRBD1 matching 11 bases. Per the germline V gene, CDR1 is ENHRY and CDR2 is SYGVKD. J was trimmed by 5 bases and V by 5 bases; bases with no gene match: 3. This CDR3 is 14 amino acids long. CDR3: CAISSGTGGDTQYF. Here the CDR3 DNA reads TGTGCCATCAGTTCCGGGACAGGGGGAGATACGCAGTATTTT.

This clonotype was found a few times. The chain links TRBV6-1 to TRBJ1-5; TRBD1 matches 8 bases. This CDR3 region has 15 residues. V trimming: 7 bases; J trimming: 1 base; junction bases outside the gene matches: 6. Germline-derived CDR1 and CDR2 are MNHNS and SASEGT. For the CDR3, the DNA is TGTGCCAGCACCCGGGACAGGCTAAGCAATCAGCCCCAGCATTTT. Translation gives CASTRDRLSNQPQHF.